This TCR beta chain was recorded in a study of cytomegalovirus exposure and HLA in healthy donors. Study summary: There were fewer than 130 million unique TCR beta sequences, drawn from 200 million or so T cells, in an earlier analysis.

Study conclusions and caveats: In a later analysis, TCR association rates varied by HLA locus: DRB1 most, HLA-C fewest.

Each donor's status was that of a healthy bone marrow donor. Donors had nominal health at sampling but likely had unrecorded immune exposures. In this sample, this clone turned up a few times. Its specificity is unknown. PCR primers comprised 60 Vbeta and 13 Jbeta primers. Here immunoSEQ multiplex PCR was the method, and the copy in TCRdb shows in-frame clones only, minus some. Of 120,000 or so clones in the sample, over 60% are singletons; the top ten hold 0.85% to 1.3%. Germline loops: CDR1 MNHNS, CDR2 SASEGT. CDR3 length: 13 amino acids. V lost 4 bases and J 3 bases, leaving 9 bases between the germline ends.

This sequence was found in a human donor in good health. Material: PBMCs. V and J are TRBV6-1 and TRBJ1-2, with D unclear. CDR3 sequence: CASSAFSDYGYTF. The CDR3 region has the DNA TGTGCCAGCAGTGCATTCAGCGACTATGGCTACACCTTC.